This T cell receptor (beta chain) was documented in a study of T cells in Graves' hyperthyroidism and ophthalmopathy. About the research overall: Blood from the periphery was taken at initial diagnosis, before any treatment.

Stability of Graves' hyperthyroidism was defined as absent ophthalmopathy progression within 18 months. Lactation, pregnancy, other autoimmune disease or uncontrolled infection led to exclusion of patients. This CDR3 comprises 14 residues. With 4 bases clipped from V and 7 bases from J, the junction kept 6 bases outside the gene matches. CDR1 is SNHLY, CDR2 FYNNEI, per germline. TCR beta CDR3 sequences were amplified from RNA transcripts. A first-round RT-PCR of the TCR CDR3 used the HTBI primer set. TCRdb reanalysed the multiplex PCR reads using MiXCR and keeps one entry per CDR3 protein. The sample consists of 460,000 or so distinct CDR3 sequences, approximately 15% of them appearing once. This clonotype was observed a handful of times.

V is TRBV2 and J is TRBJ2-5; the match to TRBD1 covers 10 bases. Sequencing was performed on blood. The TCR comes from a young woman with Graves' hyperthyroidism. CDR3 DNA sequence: TGTGCCAGCAGTGGGACAGGGGGAGAAGGGACCCAGTACTTC. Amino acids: CASSGTGGEGTQYF.